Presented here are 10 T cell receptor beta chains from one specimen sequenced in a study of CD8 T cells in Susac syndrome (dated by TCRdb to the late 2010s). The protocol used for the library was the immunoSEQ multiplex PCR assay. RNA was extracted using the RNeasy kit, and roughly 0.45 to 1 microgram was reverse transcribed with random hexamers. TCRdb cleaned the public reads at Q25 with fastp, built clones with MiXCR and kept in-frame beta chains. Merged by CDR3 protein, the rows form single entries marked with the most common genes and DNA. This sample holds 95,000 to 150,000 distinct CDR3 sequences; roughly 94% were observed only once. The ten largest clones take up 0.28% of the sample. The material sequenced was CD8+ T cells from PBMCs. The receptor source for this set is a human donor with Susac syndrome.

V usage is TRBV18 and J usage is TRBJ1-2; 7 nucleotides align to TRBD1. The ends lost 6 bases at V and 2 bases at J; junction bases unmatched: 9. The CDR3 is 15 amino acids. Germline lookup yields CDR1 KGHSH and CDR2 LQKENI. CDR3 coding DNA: TGTGCCAGCTCCTTACAGGGGCAAAGAAACTATGGCTACACCTTC. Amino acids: CASSLQGQRNYGYTF.

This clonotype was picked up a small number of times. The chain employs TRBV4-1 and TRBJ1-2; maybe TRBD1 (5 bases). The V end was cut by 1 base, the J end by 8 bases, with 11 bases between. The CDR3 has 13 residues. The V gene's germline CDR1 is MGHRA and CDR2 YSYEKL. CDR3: CASSQAQGEGYTF. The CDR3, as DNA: TGCGCCAGCAGCCAAGCGCAGGGTGAAGGCTACACCTTC.

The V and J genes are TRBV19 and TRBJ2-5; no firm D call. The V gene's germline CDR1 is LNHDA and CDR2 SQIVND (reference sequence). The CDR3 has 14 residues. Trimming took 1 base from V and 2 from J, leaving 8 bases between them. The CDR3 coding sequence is TGTGCCAGTAGTATAGCGGGCGATCAAGAGACCCAGTACTTC. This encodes CASSIAGDQETQYF.

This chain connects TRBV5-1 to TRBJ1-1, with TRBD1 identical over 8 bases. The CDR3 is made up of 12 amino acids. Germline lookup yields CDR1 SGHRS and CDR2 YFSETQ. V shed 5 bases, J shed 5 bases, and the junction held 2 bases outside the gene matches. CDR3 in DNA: TGCGCCAGCAGGACAGGGGCTACTGAAGCTTTCTTT. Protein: CASRTGATEAFF.

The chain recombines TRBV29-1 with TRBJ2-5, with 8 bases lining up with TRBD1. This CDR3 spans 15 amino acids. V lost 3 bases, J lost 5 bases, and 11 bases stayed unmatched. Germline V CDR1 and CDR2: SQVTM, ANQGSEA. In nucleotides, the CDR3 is TGCAGCGTTGATCGGCCAGGGGGCATCGGGGAGACCCAGTACTTC. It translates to CSVDRPGGIGETQYF.

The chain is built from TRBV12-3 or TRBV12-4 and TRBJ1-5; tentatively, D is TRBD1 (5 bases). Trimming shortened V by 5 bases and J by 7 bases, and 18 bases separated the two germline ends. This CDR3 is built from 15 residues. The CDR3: CASSLGSLGDQPQHF. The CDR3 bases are TGTGCCAGCAGTCTCGGATCCCTAGGGGACCAGCCCCAGCATTTT.

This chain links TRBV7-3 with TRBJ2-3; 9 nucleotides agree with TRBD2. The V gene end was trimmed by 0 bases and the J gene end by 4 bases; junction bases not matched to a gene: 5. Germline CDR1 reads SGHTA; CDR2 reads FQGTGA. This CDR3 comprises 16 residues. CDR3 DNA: TGTGCCAGCAGCTTAACAGCGGGGGGATATCCAGATACGCAGTATTTT. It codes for CASSLTAGGYPDTQYF.

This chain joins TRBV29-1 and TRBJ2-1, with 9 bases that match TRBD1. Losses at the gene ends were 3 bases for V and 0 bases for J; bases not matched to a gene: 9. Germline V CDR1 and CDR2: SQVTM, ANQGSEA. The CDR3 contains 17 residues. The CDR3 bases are TGCAGCGTTGAGTTAACAGGGGGCCCGAGCTCCTACAATGAGCAGTTCTTC. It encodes CSVELTGGPSSYNEQFF.

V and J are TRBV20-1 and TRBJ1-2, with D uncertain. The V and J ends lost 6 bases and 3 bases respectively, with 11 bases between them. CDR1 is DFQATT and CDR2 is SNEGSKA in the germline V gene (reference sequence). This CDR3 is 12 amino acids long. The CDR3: CSARPGYYGYTF. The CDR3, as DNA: TGCAGTGCGCGGCCGGGGTACTATGGCTACACCTTC.

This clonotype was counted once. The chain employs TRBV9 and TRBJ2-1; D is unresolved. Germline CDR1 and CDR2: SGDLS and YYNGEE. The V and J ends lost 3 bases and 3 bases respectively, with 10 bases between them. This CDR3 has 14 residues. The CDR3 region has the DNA TGTGCCAGCAGCGACCCGGGCAACTACAATGAGCAGTTCTTC. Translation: CASSDPGNYNEQFF.